These 3 T cell receptor beta chains originate from one sample sequenced in a study of blood T cell repertoires in COVID-19. The table came from immunoSEQ multiplex PCR; TCRdb's copy has only in-frame clones and leaves some out. The sample holds some 65,000 clones, about 90% seen once. Sample: peripheral blood. These receptors came from a man between 40 and 49 years old with COVID-19, enrolled during active disease.

V gene TRBV19 combines with J gene TRBJ1-5, with D possibly matching TRBD1 (6 bases). This CDR3 is 15 amino acids long. Trimming left V 4 bases short and J 2 bases short, with 12 bases between. Germline V lookup: CDR1 LNHDA, CDR2 SQIVND (reference sequence). The DNA of the CDR3 is TGTGCCAGTAGTAAGTACAGGGTTGGCAATCAGCCCCAGCATTTT. It translates to CASSKYRVGNQPQHF.

This clone appeared once. This chain connects TRBV28 to TRBJ2-1; 10 nucleotides align to TRBD2. With 6 bases clipped from V and 1 base from J, the junction kept 3 bases outside the gene matches. Germline V CDR1 and CDR2: MDHEN, SYDVKM. The CDR3 runs 15 residues. The CDR3 is CASRPAGGSYNEQFF. For the CDR3, the DNA is TGTGCCAGCAGACCAGCGGGGGGGTCCTACAATGAGCAGTTCTTC.

This clone was seen a single time. This chain uses TRBV10-2 with TRBJ1-4; 10 bases are shared with TRBD1. The V gene's germline CDR1 is WSHSY and CDR2 SAAADI. The trim removed 6 bases at V and 4 bases at J, leaving 8 bases unmatched. The CDR3 has 16 amino acids. The CDR3 here is CASSTGTGAFNEKLFF. CDR3 sequence (DNA): TGCGCCAGCAGCACCGGGACAGGGGCATTTAATGAAAAACTGTTTTTT.